Listed below are T cell receptor beta chains from one sample, sequenced in a study of CD8 T cells in Susac syndrome. TCRdb reanalysed the immunoSEQ multiplex PCR reads using MiXCR and keeps one entry per CDR3 protein. The sample has 130,000 or so distinct CDR3 sequences, roughly 95% seen once; the top ten hold over 0.09%. Sequences were obtained from CD4+ T cells from PBMCs. These TCRs come from a human donor with multiple sclerosis. The CDR3 runs from the conserved cysteine through the conserved F or W. The D gene is left open where the match is weak.

cdr3_length d_call v_call cdr3_aa
18 TRBD2 TRBV20-1 CSARGTSGRASSYNEQFF
13 - TRBV29-1 CSALVLGRETQYF
15 TRBD1 TRBV7-9 CASSMDRGSTGELFF
16 TRBD1 TRBV7-2 CASSLDSRGRNYGYTF
15 - TRBV6-5 CASSAQGGFNYGYTF
15 TRBD2 TRBV29-1 CSVGLAATPYNEQFF
14 TRBD1 TRBV6-1 CASSGGQGYYEQYF
14 TRBD2 TRBV5-1 CASSFSGGSYEQYF
14 - TRBV12-3/TRBV12-4 CASRLMQLGETQYF
11 - TRBV24-1 CAAQDNTEAFF
15 - TRBV5-1 CASSPAGVSYNEQFF
16 TRBD2 TRBV6-1 CASSDFKAGGPYEQYF
15 TRBD1 TRBV20-1 CSGTGTGWSLETQYF
17 TRBD1 TRBV24-1 CATSDPRQGASNQPQHF
11 - TRBV27 CAVQVNQPQHF
14 TRBD1 TRBV7-2 CASSLDRPPSGYTF
16 TRBD2 TRBV24-1 CATSDPGGRERETQYF
15 - TRBV28 CASSGGRQKYQPQHF
14 - TRBV9 CASSVEGPADTQYF
15 TRBD2 TRBV5-4 CASVRTSGRFNEQFF
14 - TRBV5-1 CASSRRTGNEKLFF
16 - TRBV15 CATSRRKRGGTDTQYF
15 - TRBV14 CASSQAAVPYNEQFF
16 TRBD1 TRBV27 CASSHLTGTGPDTQYF
14 TRBD1 TRBV19 CASRRGGNFYGYTF
12 - TRBV27 CASSFWGAGKFF
16 - TRBV18 CASSPSGARGQETQYF
15 - TRBV2 CASSEIGQPPYEQYF
13 - TRBV7-2 CASSLPSLYEQFF
11 - TRBV29-1 CSVGTTDTQYF
12 - TRBV20-1 CSARQGYNEQFF
14 TRBD1 TRBV4-3 CASSPRTGVYEQYF
12 - TRBV6-5 CASSTRTAPLHF
14 - TRBV6-5 CASSDSNLGQPQHF
17 - TRBV20-1 CSARLPPTGTEAYGYTF
14 - TRBV7-3 CASSLMVGPYEQYF
15 TRBD1 TRBV5-4 CASSLDRGYTDTQYF
15 - TRBV20-1 CSAREAQADAYEQYF
13 TRBD1 TRBV29-1 CSARTGGTYEQYF
15 TRBD1 TRBV28 CASSSKTGNNEKLFF
14 - TRBV14 CASSPQTGVYEQYF
13 - TRBV30 CAWSVSGANVLTF
15 TRBD1 TRBV15 CATSSGTGGNYGYTF
15 - TRBV3-1 CASSQPQSTNEKLFF
15 TRBD1 TRBV12-3/TRBV12-4 CASRPTGQRNTEAFF
14 - TRBV7-9 CASSLQSAITEAFF
15 - TRBV9 CASSSGAGGNQPQHF
15 - TRBV6-5 CASSSRTSGANVLTF
15 - TRBV20-1 CSARDFPGSNQPQHF
12 - TRBV6-5 CASRRTNTEAFF
14 - TRBV9 CASSVRATGTEAFF
17 - TRBV19 CASSSLGGTGSYNEQFF
12 TRBD2 TRBV2 CASSLAGGGQYF
14 TRBD2 TRBV6-2/TRBV6-3 CASSYAGGPHEQYF
15 TRBD2 TRBV30 CAWSVMGLGQETQYF